The entry below describes one T cell receptor (beta chain). What it binds is not known. Multiplex PCR with BIOMED2 TRB-A/B primer pools amplified TRB rearrangements. In TCRdb, the multiplex PCR reads were re-called with MiXCR into one record per CDR3 protein. The table has around 8,200 distinct CDR3 sequences, 26% seen once. TRB was amplified from about 250-500 ng of blood genomic DNA. This entry belongs to a study of T and B cells in COVID-19 patients. Study at large: Of 20 active-infection patients, more than nine were critically ill with mechanical ventilation or extracorporeal membrane oxygenation.

Germline values: CDR1 SGHNT, CDR2 YYREEE (reference sequence). The length of the CDR3 is 15 residues. The germline V and J ends were trimmed by 0 bases and 0 bases, with 7 bases remaining between them. General observations from the study: At recovery TRB diversity and richness exceeded healthy donors, after highly clonal active COVID-19 repertoires. In COVID-19 patients, T cell receptor beta variable and joining gene use was reportedly strongly skewed.

Sample: blood. The receptor was isolated from a human donor with active COVID-19. The chain carries TRBV5-4 and TRBJ1-5; D remains unclear. In DNA form, the CDR3 reads TGTGCCAGCAGCTTGGCCCGCAGTAGCAATCAGCCCCAGCATTTT. Protein: CASSLARSSNQPQHF.